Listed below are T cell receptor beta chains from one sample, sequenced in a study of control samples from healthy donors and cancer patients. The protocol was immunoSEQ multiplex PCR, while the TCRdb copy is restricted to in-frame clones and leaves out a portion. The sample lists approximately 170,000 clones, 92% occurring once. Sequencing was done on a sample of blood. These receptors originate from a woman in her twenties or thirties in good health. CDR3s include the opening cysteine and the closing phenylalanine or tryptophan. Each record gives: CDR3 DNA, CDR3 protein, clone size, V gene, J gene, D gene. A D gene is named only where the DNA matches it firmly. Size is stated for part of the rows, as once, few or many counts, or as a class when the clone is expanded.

CDR3nt: TGTGCCAGCAGCTTAAACGGGCCACCAGCTAACTATGGCTACACCTTC
CDR3aa: CASSLNGPPANYGYTF
abundance: .
v_gene: TRBV7-3
j_gene: TRBJ1-2
d_gene: .

CDR3nt: TGTGCCAGCAGCCAATGGGACCCTCTTCAAGAGACCCAGTACTTC
CDR3aa: CASSQWDPLQETQYF
abundance: .
v_gene: TRBV7-9
j_gene: TRBJ2-5
d_gene: .

CDR3nt: TGTGCCAGCAGCCGCCTAGCGGGAGTCAACTTAGACGAGCAGTACTTC
CDR3aa: CASSRLAGVNLDEQYF
abundance: few
v_gene: TRBV3-1/TRBV3-2
j_gene: TRBJ2-7
d_gene: TRBD2

CDR3nt: TGCGCCAGCAGCCAGCCTGAAGAGGGAAGGACGGCCGGCTACGAGCAGTACTTC
CDR3aa: CASSQPEEGRTAGYEQYF
abundance: .
v_gene: TRBV23-1
j_gene: TRBJ2-7
d_gene: .

CDR3nt: TGTGCCAGCAGTGAGATTGCCTACGAGCAGTACTTC
CDR3aa: CASSEIAYEQYF
abundance: .
v_gene: TRBV2
j_gene: TRBJ2-7
d_gene: .

CDR3nt: TGTGCCAGCAGCGTAGGAGGACAGGGCCTTCATGAGCAGTTCTTC
CDR3aa: CASSVGGQGLHEQFF
abundance: .
v_gene: TRBV9
j_gene: TRBJ2-1
d_gene: TRBD1

CDR3nt: TGCAGCGTTGATCGCAACACTGAAGCTTTCTTT
CDR3aa: CSVDRNTEAFF
abundance: .
v_gene: TRBV29-1
j_gene: TRBJ1-1
d_gene: .

CDR3nt: TGTGCCTGGAAACAGGTAGGCACTGAAGCTTTCTTT
CDR3aa: CAWKQVGTEAFF
abundance: .
v_gene: TRBV30
j_gene: TRBJ1-1
d_gene: .

CDR3nt: TGTGCCAGCAGTGCCGGGGGATGGAACACCGGGGAGCTGTTTTTT
CDR3aa: CASSAGGWNTGELFF
abundance: .
v_gene: TRBV7-2
j_gene: TRBJ2-2
d_gene: .

CDR3nt: TGTGCCAGCAGCCTCCCGACCTACGACACCATATATTTT
CDR3aa: CASSLPTYDTIYF
abundance: .
v_gene: TRBV5-6
j_gene: TRBJ1-3
d_gene: .

CDR3nt: TGTGCCACCAGCGCGGGTCGGGGAATCGGAGAGACCCAGTACTTC
CDR3aa: CATSAGRGIGETQYF
abundance: .
v_gene: TRBV15
j_gene: TRBJ2-5
d_gene: .

CDR3nt: TGTGCCAGCAGTACGGGACTAGCGGGACCCAGGAGCTCCTACAATGAGCAGTTCTTC
CDR3aa: CASSTGLAGPRSSYNEQFF
abundance: .
v_gene: TRBV7-9
j_gene: TRBJ2-1
d_gene: TRBD2

CDR3nt: TGTGCCACCAGAAGGACCGGGACAGACAATGAGCAGTTCTTC
CDR3aa: CATRRTGTDNEQFF
abundance: .
v_gene: TRBV24-1
j_gene: TRBJ2-1
d_gene: TRBD1

CDR3nt: TGTGCCAGCAGCTTAGGGGGGAACACCGGGGAGCTGTTTTTT
CDR3aa: CASSLGGNTGELFF
abundance: once
v_gene: TRBV5-5
j_gene: TRBJ2-2
d_gene: .

CDR3nt: TGTGCCAGCAGACAGACAGGGGGGTTCATGAACACTGAAGCTTTCTTT
CDR3aa: CASRQTGGFMNTEAFF
abundance: once
v_gene: TRBV28
j_gene: TRBJ1-1
d_gene: TRBD1

CDR3nt: TGTGCCTGGACCAGGGGGACTAGCGGGATGGCTGGCGGTGAGCAGTTCTTC
CDR3aa: CAWTRGTSGMAGGEQFF
abundance: .
v_gene: TRBV30
j_gene: TRBJ2-1
d_gene: TRBD2

CDR3nt: TGCAGTGCTGAGGGGCGTCAGCCCCAGCATTTT
CDR3aa: CSAEGRQPQHF
abundance: once
v_gene: TRBV20-1
j_gene: TRBJ1-5
d_gene: .

CDR3nt: TGTGCCAGCAGCTCCCTTAGGACGGCTTTCTTT
CDR3aa: CASSSLRTAFF
abundance: .
v_gene: TRBV5-5
j_gene: TRBJ1-1
d_gene: .

CDR3nt: TGTGCCACCAGACCAGGGAATACCAATGAGCAGTTCTTC
CDR3aa: CATRPGNTNEQFF
abundance: .
v_gene: TRBV24-1
j_gene: TRBJ2-1
d_gene: .

CDR3nt: TGTGCCAGCAGCGGCGCCGTCTCCGGGACCGGAGGTGGGTTCTATGGCTACACCTTC
CDR3aa: CASSGAVSGTGGGFYGYTF
abundance: .
v_gene: TRBV9
j_gene: TRBJ1-2
d_gene: .

CDR3nt: TGTGCCAGCAAGGCGGGACGGCCTTATGGCTACACCTTC
CDR3aa: CASKAGRPYGYTF
abundance: .
v_gene: TRBV28
j_gene: TRBJ1-2
d_gene: .

CDR3nt: TGCGCCAGCAGCTTGGATGGGGACTACAATGAGCAGTTCTTC
CDR3aa: CASSLDGDYNEQFF
abundance: .
v_gene: TRBV5-1
j_gene: TRBJ2-1
d_gene: .

CDR3nt: TGCGCCAGCAGCCTGGATTGGGAGGAGACCCAGTACTTC
CDR3aa: CASSLDWEETQYF
abundance: once
v_gene: TRBV5-1
j_gene: TRBJ2-5
d_gene: .

CDR3nt: TGTGCCAGCAGCTTATACGGACTAGCGTTTGGGGGCATTGAGCAGTTCTTC
CDR3aa: CASSLYGLAFGGIEQFF
abundance: .
v_gene: TRBV11-2
j_gene: TRBJ2-1
d_gene: TRBD2

CDR3nt: TGTGCCAGCAGCTTAGTTGGCTCGAACACCGGGGAGCTGTTTTTT
CDR3aa: CASSLVGSNTGELFF
abundance: few
v_gene: TRBV7-9
j_gene: TRBJ2-2
d_gene: .

CDR3nt: TGCGCCACCAACCCGGGGGGGGCGAGCACCGGGGAGCTGTTTTTT
CDR3aa: CATNPGGASTGELFF
abundance: .
v_gene: TRBV5-1
j_gene: TRBJ2-2
d_gene: TRBD2

CDR3nt: TGTGCCAGCAGCCACACCGGGACAGCCTACGAGCAGTACTTC
CDR3aa: CASSHTGTAYEQYF
abundance: .
v_gene: TRBV7-9
j_gene: TRBJ2-7
d_gene: TRBD1

CDR3nt: TGTGCCAGCAGTGGGCGACTCCCGGGAGTGGGGGAGCAGTACTTC
CDR3aa: CASSGRLPGVGEQYF
abundance: .
v_gene: TRBV28
j_gene: TRBJ2-7
d_gene: .

CDR3nt: TGTGCCAGCAGGATAGACAGCTACAATGAGCAGTTCTTC
CDR3aa: CASRIDSYNEQFF
abundance: .
v_gene: TRBV28
j_gene: TRBJ2-1
d_gene: .

CDR3nt: TGTGCCAGCAGCCACCGAGGGTTAGATCCTGGAAACACCATATATTTT
CDR3aa: CASSHRGLDPGNTIYF
abundance: .
v_gene: TRBV3-1/TRBV3-2
j_gene: TRBJ1-3
d_gene: .

CDR3nt: TGTGCCAGCAGCAGACTGAAGGGGGATTTCCAAGAGACCCAGTACTTC
CDR3aa: CASSRLKGDFQETQYF
abundance: .
v_gene: TRBV7-9
j_gene: TRBJ2-5
d_gene: .

CDR3nt: TGTGCCAGCAGCTTCGGGTCGCTAGCGGGAGGAGGGGATACGCAGTATTTT
CDR3aa: CASSFGSLAGGGDTQYF
abundance: .
v_gene: TRBV7-2
j_gene: TRBJ2-3
d_gene: TRBD2

CDR3nt: TGTGCCAGCAATTCGAAATTCGGGCAGTTCTTC
CDR3aa: CASNSKFGQFF
abundance: few
v_gene: TRBV28
j_gene: TRBJ2-1
d_gene: .

CDR3nt: TGTGCCAGCAGCCAGATAGCGGGGCCGGGGTACTACGAGCAGTACTTC
CDR3aa: CASSQIAGPGYYEQYF
abundance: .
v_gene: TRBV4-2
j_gene: TRBJ2-7
d_gene: TRBD2

CDR3nt: TGTGCCAGCAGTCTAGGACGGCTAAATCAGCCCCAGCATTTT
CDR3aa: CASSLGRLNQPQHF
abundance: .
v_gene: TRBV6-2/TRBV6-3
j_gene: TRBJ1-5
d_gene: .

CDR3nt: TGTGCCAGCAGTGACTCAGCGGGTCCCGGGTATGAGCAGTTCTTC
CDR3aa: CASSDSAGPGYEQFF
abundance: .
v_gene: TRBV6-4
j_gene: TRBJ2-1
d_gene: .

CDR3nt: TGTGCCAGTAAAGGGGAGAGGGGGACCGGATTAAGCAATCAGCCCCAGCATTTT
CDR3aa: CASKGERGTGLSNQPQHF
abundance: .
v_gene: TRBV19
j_gene: TRBJ1-5
d_gene: .

CDR3nt: TGTGCCAGCAGCGGACAAAGTGGGGCGTCTGGACTGTTTTTT
CDR3aa: CASSGQSGASGLFF
abundance: .
v_gene: TRBV5-6
j_gene: TRBJ1-4
d_gene: .

CDR3nt: TGTGCCAGCGCTGGACAGGGAAACACTGAAGCTTTCTTT
CDR3aa: CASAGQGNTEAFF
abundance: .
v_gene: TRBV2
j_gene: TRBJ1-1
d_gene: TRBD1

CDR3nt: TGTGCCAGCAAAGGGATGGGTTCGCGGGGGGATTCGTACAATGAGCAGTTCTTC
CDR3aa: CASKGMGSRGDSYNEQFF
abundance: .
v_gene: TRBV2
j_gene: TRBJ2-1
d_gene: TRBD2

CDR3nt: TGTGCCGGCGGGGGACAGGGGAACTATGGCTACACCTTC
CDR3aa: CAGGGQGNYGYTF
abundance: .
v_gene: TRBV2
j_gene: TRBJ1-2
d_gene: TRBD1

CDR3nt: TGTGCCAGCAGTTACCCAGGGACAGGGTATAATCAGCCCCAGCATTTT
CDR3aa: CASSYPGTGYNQPQHF
abundance: .
v_gene: TRBV6-6
j_gene: TRBJ1-5
d_gene: TRBD1